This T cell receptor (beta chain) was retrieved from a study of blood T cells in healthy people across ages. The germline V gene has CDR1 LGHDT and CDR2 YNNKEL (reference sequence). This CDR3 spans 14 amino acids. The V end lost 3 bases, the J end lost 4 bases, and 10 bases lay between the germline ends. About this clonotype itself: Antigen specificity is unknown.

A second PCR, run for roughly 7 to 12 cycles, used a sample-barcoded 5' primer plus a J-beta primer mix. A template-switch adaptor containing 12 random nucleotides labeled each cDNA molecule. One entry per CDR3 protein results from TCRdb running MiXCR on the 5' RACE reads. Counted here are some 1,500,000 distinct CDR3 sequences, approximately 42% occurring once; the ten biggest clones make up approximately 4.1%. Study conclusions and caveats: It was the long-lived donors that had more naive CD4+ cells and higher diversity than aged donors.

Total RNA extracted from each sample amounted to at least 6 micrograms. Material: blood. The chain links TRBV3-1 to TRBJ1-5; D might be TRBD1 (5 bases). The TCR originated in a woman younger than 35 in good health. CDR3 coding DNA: TGTGCCAGCAGCCATGGACATGTGAATCAGCCCCAGCATTTT. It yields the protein CASSHGHVNQPQHF.